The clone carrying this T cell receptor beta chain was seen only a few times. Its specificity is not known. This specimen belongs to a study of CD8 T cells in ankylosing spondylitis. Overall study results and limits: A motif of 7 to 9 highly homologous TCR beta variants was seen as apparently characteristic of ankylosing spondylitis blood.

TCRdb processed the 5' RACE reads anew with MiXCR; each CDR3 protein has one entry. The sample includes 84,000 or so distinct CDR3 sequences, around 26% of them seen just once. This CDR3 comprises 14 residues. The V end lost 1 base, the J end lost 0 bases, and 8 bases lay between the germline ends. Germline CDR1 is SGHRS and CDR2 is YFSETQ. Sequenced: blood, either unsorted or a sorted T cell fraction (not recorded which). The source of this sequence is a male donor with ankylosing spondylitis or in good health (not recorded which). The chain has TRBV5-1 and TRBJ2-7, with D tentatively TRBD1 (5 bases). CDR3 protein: CASSLYRSSYEQYF. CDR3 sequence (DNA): TGCGCCAGCAGCTTGTACAGGAGCTCCTACGAGCAGTACTTC.